This TCR beta chain is drawn from a study of cytomegalovirus exposure and HLA in healthy donors. Across the study: Unique TCRs numbering some 80 million, obtained from HLA-typed donors, made up an early data release.

It was with 60 Vbeta and 13 Jbeta primers that the PCR ran. Profiling relied on immunoSEQ multiplex PCR, and the TCRdb table lists in-frame clones only, not all of them. This sample lists roughly 120,000 clones; its ten largest clones have approximately 0.93%. As concerns this clone: Its antigen is undetermined.

The V end lost 1 base, the J end lost 4 bases, and 10 bases lay between the germline ends. CDR3 length: 13 residues. Per the germline V gene, CDR1 is GTSNPN and CDR2 is SVGIG (reference sequence). Findings and limits, study-wide: Later findings reportedly placed an Asian-associated ancestry cluster below the approximately 700-donor mean for N-insertions.

The TCR was taken from a man younger than 30 in good health and CMV-seronegative. The chain links TRBV30 to TRBJ1-1; possible D gene TRBD1, 5 bases. The sequenced material came from PBMCs. CDR3 amino acids: CAWSGVGVTEAFF. The CDR3 DNA reads TGTGCCTGGAGTGGAGTAGGGGTCACTGAAGCTTTCTTT.